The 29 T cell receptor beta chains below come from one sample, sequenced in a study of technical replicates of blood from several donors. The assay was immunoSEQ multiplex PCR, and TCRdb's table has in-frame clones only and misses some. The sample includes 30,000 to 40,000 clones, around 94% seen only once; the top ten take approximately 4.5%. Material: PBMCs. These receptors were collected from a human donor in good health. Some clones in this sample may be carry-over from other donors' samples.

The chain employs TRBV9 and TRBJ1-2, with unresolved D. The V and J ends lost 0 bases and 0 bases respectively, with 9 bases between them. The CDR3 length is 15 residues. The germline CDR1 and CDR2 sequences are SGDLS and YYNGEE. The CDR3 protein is CASSVGAGTNYGYTF. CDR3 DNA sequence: TGTGCCAGCAGCGTAGGTGCAGGAACTAACTATGGCTACACCTTC.

The CDR3 bases are TGCGCCAGCAGCCAAGAAGGGCCAGGGGGCACGAACACCGGGGAGCTGTTTTTT. Its translation is CASSQEGPGGTNTGELFF. The chain links TRBV4-3 to TRBJ2-2, with 8 bases matching TRBD1. The CDR3 extends over 18 amino acids. After removal of 0 bases from V and 0 bases from J, the junction contained 6 bases not matched to a gene. The germline gives CDR1 LGHNA, CDR2 YSLEER.

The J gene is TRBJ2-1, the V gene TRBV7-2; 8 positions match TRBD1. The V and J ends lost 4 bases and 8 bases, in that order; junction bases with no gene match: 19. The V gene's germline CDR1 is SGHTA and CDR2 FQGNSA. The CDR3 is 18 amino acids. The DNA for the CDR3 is TGTGCCAGCAGCTCCCCCATTGGGAGACAGGGGTTGAGAGATGAGCAGTTCTTC. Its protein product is CASSSPIGRQGLRDEQFF.

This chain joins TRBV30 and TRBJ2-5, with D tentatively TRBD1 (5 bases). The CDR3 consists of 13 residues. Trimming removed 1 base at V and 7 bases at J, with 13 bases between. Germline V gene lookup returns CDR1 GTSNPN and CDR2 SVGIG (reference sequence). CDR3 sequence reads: CAWSAGHQGTQYF. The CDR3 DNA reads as TGTGCCTGGAGTGCAGGCCACCAGGGGACCCAGTACTTC. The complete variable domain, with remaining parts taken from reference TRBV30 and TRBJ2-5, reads SQTIHQWPATLVQPVGSPLSLECTVEGTSNPNLYWYRQAAGRGLQLLFYSVGIGQISSEVPQNLSASRPQDRQFILSSKKLLLSDSGFYLCAWSAGHQGTQYFGPGTRLLVL.

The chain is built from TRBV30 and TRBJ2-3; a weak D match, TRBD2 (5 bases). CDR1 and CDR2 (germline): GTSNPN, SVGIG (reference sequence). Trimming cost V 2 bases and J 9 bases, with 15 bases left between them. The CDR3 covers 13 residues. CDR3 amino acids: CAWSRVPSGTQYF. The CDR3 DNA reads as TGTGCCTGGAGTAGAGTTCCATCGGGGACGCAGTATTTT.

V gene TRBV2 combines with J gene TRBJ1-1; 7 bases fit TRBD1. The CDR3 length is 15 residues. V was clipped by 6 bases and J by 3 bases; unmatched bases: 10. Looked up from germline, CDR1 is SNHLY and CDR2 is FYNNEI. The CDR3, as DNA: TGTGCCAGCAGGGAGTCTACAGGGGTCGACACTGAAGCTTTCTTT. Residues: CASRESTGVDTEAFF.

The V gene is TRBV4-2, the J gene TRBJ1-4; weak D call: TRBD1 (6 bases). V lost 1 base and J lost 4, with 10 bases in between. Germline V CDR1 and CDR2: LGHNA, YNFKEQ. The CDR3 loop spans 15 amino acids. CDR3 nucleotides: TGTGCCAGCAGCCAAGTGGACAGCGATAATGAAAAACTGTTTTTT. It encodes CASSQVDSDNEKLFF.

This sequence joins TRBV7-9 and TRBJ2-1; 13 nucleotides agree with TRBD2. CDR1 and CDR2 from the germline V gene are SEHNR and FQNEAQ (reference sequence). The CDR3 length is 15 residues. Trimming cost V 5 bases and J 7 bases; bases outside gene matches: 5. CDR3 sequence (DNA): TGTGCCAGCAGCGAACTAGCGGGAGGGGAGAATGAGCAGTTCTTC. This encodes CASSELAGGENEQFF.

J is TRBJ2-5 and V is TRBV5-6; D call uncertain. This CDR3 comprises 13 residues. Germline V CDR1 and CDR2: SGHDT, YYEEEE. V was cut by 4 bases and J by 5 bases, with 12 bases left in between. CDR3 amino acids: CASSDGSGETQYF. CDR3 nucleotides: TGTGCCAGCAGCGACGGATCCGGGGAGACCCAGTACTTC. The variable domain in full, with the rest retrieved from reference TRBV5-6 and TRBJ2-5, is DAGVTQSPTHLIKTRGQQVTLRCSPKSGHDTVSWYQQALGQGPQFIFQYYEEEERQRGNFPDRFSGHQFPNYSSELNVNALLLGDSALYLCASSDGSGETQYFGPGTRLLVL.

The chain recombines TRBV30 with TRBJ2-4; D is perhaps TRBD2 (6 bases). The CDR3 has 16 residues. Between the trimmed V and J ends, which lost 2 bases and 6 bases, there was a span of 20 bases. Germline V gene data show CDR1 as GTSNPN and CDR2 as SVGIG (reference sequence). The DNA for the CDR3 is TGTGCCTGGAGTCCGCGGATTGTGGGAGGAGGAAACATTCAGTACTTC. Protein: CAWSPRIVGGGNIQYF.

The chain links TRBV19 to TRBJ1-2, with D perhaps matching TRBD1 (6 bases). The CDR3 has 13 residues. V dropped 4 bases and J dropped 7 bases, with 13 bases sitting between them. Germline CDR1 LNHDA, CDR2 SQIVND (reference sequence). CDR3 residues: CASSTGAPGGYTF. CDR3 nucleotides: TGTGCCAGTAGTACAGGGGCTCCTGGTGGCTACACCTTC.

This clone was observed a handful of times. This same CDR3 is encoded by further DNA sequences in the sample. CDR3 amino acids: CASSSGLAGAQETQYF. CDR3 nucleotide sequence: TGCGCCAGCAGCTCCGGACTAGCGGGGGCTCAAGAGACCCAGTACTTC. V usage is TRBV5-1 and J usage is TRBJ2-5; 13 bases are shared with TRBD2. V trimming: 3 bases; J trimming: 2 bases; junction bases outside the gene matches: 4. The CDR3 consists of 16 residues. Germline values: CDR1 SGHRS, CDR2 YFSETQ.

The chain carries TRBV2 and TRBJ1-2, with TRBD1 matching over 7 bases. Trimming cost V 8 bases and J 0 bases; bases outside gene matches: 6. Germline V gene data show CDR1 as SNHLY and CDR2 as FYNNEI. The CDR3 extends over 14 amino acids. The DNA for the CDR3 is TGTGCCAGCTGCCGGGACAGAGCTAACTATGGCTACACCTTC. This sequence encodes CASCRDRANYGYTF.

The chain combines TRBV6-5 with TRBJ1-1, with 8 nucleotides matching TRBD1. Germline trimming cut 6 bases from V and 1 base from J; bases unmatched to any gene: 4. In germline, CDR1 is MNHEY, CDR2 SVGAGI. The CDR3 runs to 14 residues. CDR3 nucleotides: TGTGCCAGCAGACGACAGGGGACGAACACTGAAGCTTTCTTT. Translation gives CASRRQGTNTEAFF.

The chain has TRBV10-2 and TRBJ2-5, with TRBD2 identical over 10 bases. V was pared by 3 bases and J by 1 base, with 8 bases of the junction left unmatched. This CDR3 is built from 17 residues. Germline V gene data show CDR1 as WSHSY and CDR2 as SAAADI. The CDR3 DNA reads TGCGCCAGCAGTGATTCTAGCGGGGGCCCCTCCCAAGAGACCCAGTACTTC. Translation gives CASSDSSGGPSQETQYF.

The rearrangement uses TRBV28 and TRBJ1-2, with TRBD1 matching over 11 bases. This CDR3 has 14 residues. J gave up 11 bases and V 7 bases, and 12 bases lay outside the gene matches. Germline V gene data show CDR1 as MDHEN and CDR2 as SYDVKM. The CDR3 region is CASKTDRGPGRYTF. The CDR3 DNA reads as TGTGCCAGCAAGACGGACAGGGGGCCTGGAAGGTACACCTTC.

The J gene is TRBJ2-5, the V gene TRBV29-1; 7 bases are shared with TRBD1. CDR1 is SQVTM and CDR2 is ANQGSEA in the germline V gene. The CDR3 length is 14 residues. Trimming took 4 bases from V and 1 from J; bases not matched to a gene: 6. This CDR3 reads CSVGLPGGQETQYF. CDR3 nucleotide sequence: TGCAGCGTTGGTCTCCCAGGGGGCCAAGAGACCCAGTACTTC.

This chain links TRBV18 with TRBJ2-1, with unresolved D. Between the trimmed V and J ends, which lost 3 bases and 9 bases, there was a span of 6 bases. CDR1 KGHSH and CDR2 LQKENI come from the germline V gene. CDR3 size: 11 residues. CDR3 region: CASSPGFEQFF. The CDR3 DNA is TGTGCCAGCTCACCCGGTTTTGAGCAGTTCTTC.

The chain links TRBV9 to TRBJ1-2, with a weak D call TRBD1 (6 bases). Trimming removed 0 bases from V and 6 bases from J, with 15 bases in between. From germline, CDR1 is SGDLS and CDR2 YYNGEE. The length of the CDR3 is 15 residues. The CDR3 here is CASSVGFVTGHGYTF. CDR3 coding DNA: TGTGCCAGCAGCGTAGGATTCGTGACAGGCCATGGCTACACCTTC.

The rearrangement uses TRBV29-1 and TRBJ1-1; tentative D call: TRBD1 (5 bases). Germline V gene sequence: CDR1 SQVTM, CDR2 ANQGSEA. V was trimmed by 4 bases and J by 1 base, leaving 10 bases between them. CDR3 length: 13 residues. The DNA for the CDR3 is TGCAGCGTTGTAACAGGATCGAACACTGAAGCTTTCTTT. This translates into CSVVTGSNTEAFF.

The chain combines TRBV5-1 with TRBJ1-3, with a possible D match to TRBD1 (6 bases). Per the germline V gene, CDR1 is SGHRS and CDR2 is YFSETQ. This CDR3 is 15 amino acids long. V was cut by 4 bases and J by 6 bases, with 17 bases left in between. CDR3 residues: CASSPTGDLENTIYF. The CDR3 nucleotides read TGCGCCAGCAGCCCGACAGGAGATCTGGAAAACACCATATATTTT.

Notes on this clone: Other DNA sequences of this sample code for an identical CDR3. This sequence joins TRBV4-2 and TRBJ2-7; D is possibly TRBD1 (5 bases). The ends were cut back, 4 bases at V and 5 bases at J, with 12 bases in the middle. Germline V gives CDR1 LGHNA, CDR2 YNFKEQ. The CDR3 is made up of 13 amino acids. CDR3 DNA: TGTGCCAGCAGCCGGGGCGAAGGGAACGAGCAGTACTTC. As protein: CASSRGEGNEQYF.

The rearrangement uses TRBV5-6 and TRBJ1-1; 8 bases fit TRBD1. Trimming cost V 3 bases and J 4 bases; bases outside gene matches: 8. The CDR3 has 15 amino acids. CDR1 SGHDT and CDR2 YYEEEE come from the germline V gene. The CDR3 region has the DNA TGTGCCAGCAGCTCGGGGACAGGAGGGGGCACTGAAGCTTTCTTT. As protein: CASSSGTGGGTEAFF.

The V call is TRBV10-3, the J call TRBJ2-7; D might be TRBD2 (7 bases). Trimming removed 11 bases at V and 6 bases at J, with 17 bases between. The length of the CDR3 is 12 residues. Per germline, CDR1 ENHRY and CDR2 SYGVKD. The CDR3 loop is CASEGGGSEQYF. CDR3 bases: TGTGCCTCCGAGGGCGGGGGCTCCGAGCAGTACTTC.

DNA of the CDR3: TGTGCCAGCAGCCCACCAGGGACAGTAGGAAACACCATATATTTT. Protein: CASSPPGTVGNTIYF. The chain joins TRBV7-2 to TRBJ1-3; TRBD1 matches at 7 bases. The CDR3 runs to 15 residues. Per germline, CDR1 SGHTA and CDR2 FQGNSA. Trimming cost V 5 bases and J 4 bases; bases outside gene matches: 8.

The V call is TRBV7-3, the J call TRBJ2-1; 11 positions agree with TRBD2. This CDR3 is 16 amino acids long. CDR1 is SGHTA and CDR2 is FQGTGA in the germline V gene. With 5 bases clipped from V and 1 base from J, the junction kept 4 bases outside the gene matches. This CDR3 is CASSTGTSGSYNEQFF. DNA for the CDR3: TGTGCCAGCAGCACCGGGACTAGCGGTTCCTACAATGAGCAGTTCTTC.

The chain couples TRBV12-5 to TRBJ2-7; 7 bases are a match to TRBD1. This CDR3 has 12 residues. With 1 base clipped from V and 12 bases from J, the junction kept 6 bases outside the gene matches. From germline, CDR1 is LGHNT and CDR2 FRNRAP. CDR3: CASGLGQGMGYF. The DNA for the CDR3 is TGTGCTAGTGGTTTGGGACAGGGCATGGGGTACTTC.

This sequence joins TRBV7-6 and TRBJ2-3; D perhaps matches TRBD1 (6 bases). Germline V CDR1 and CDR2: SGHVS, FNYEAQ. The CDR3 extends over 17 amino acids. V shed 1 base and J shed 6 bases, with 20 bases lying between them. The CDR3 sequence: CASSLGPRAGATDTQYF. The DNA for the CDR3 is TGTGCCAGCAGCTTAGGGCCTCGGGCAGGGGCGACGGATACGCAGTATTTT.

This chain's CDR3 is CASRGTGGNEQFF. The CDR3 DNA reads TGCGCCAGCAGAGGAACAGGGGGCAATGAGCAGTTCTTC. The chain links TRBV5-1 to TRBJ2-1, with 8 bases matching TRBD1. This CDR3 comprises 13 residues. CDR1 and CDR2 (germline): SGHRS, YFSETQ. V dropped 5 bases and J dropped 6; count of bases not matched to a gene: 4.